The 27 T cell receptor beta chains below all came from one sample that was sequenced in a study of shared clonotypes between healthy human individuals. Produced via immunoSEQ multiplex PCR; TCRdb's table is partial and in-frame only. The data contain 2 million to 2.5 million clones, 90% to 97% of them seen just once; the ten biggest clones take up roughly 0.13%. The material sequenced was naive CD4+ T cells sorted from blood. Subset indicated: CD45RA+ positively selected. The receptors were gathered from a man aged 18 to 35 in good health.

This chain links TRBV29-1 with TRBJ2-3; either TRBD1 or TRBD2 may fit D (5 bases each). Between the trimmed V and J ends, which lost 3 bases and 2 bases, there was a span of 15 bases. The germline CDR1 and CDR2 sequences are SQVTM and ANQGSEA. The CDR3 covers 15 residues. CDR3 in amino acids: CSVEASWGYTDTQYF. DNA of the CDR3: TGCAGCGTTGAGGCTAGCTGGGGGTACACAGATACGCAGTATTTT.

V and J are TRBV6-5 and TRBJ2-7, with D possibly matching TRBD2 (6 bases). The V and J ends lost 7 bases and 2 bases respectively, with 18 bases between them. Germline CDR1 and CDR2: MNHEY and SVGAGI. The CDR3 covers 15 residues. This chain's CDR3 is CASTLRTGGTYEQYF. CDR3 coding DNA: TGTGCCAGCACCTTGAGAACAGGAGGGACCTACGAGCAGTACTTC.

V and J are TRBV11-2 and TRBJ1-1; D remains ambiguous. Germline CDR1 SGHAT, CDR2 FQNNGV. The CDR3 is 15 residues long. The V gene lost 5 bases and the J gene lost 3 bases, with 16 bases spanning the gap. The CDR3 sequence is CASSLLRVGYTEAFF. The CDR3, as DNA: TGTGCCAGCAGCCTCCTAAGGGTAGGGTACACTGAAGCTTTCTTT.

The rearrangement uses TRBV4-1 and TRBJ2-2; 13 positions agree with TRBD2. The CDR3 consists of 19 residues. V lost 0 bases to trimming and J lost 6 bases; unmatched junction nucleotides: 10. Germline CDR1 reads MGHRA; CDR2 reads YSYEKL. The CDR3 reads CASSQELTSGRALAGELFF. The CDR3 DNA reads TGCGCCAGCAGCCAAGAACTAACTAGCGGGAGGGCCTTGGCCGGGGAGCTGTTTTTT.

The chain employs TRBV6-1 and TRBJ2-2; D may be TRBD1 (6 bases). Germline loops: CDR1 MNHNS, CDR2 SASEGT. The ends were cut back, 9 bases at V and 7 bases at J, with 21 bases in the middle. This CDR3 region has 15 residues. CDR3 sequence: CASRKGSGANGELFF. The CDR3 DNA sequence: TGTGCCAGTCGGAAGGGGTCAGGGGCCAACGGGGAGCTGTTTTTT.

In the case of this clone: Its ends do not fully match the called genes, so a read error is possible. This rearrangement joins TRBV7-2 to TRBJ1-4; 8 bases line up with TRBD1. CDR1 and CDR2 from the germline V gene are SGHTA and FQGNSA. The CDR3 contains 15 residues. The CDR3 DNA reads as TGTGCCAGCAGTTTAGTACAGGGGGTTGGTGAAAAACTGTTTTTT. Translating it yields CASSLVQGVGEKLFF.

The chain links TRBV4-1 to TRBJ1-3, with 7 positions matching TRBD1. The germline CDR1 and CDR2 sequences are MGHRA and YSYEKL. The CDR3 runs 16 residues. The V segment lost 3 bases and the J segment 0 bases; nucleotides outside the gene matches: 5. CDR3 sequence reads: CASSHADRSSGNTIYF. The DNA of the CDR3 is TGCGCCAGCAGCCACGCGGACAGGAGCTCTGGAAACACCATATATTTT.

V gene TRBV6-1 combines with J gene TRBJ1-2; D is undetermined. The CDR3 has 13 residues. From germline, CDR1 is MNHNS and CDR2 SASEGT. V gave up 5 bases and J gave up 2 bases, with 9 bases separating them. Written as DNA, the CDR3 is TGTGCCAGCAGTTGGCAGCCAAACTATGGCTACACCTTC. Protein product: CASSWQPNYGYTF.

On this clone itself: The same CDR3 can be traced to other DNA sequences in this sample. The genes are TRBV6-1 and TRBJ2-3; no reliable D call. Looked up from germline, CDR1 is MNHNS and CDR2 is SASEGT. The CDR3 runs 12 residues. V was pared by 0 bases and J by 6 bases, with 4 bases between. DNA for the CDR3: TGTGCCAGCAGTGAAGCGTCGGATACGCAGTATTTT. It specifies CASSEASDTQYF.

This chain uses TRBV6-5 with TRBJ1-6; D call uncertain. This CDR3 spans 13 amino acids. Germline V gives CDR1 MNHEY, CDR2 SVGAGI. Trimming stripped 7 bases from V and 9 bases from J, with 13 bases between. The CDR3 sequence: CASKRAKGSPLHF. The CDR3 DNA reads as TGTGCCAGCAAAAGGGCGAAGGGTTCACCCCTCCACTTT.

V usage is TRBV4-1 and J usage is TRBJ2-7, with D possibly being TRBD2 (6 bases). V was shortened by 4 bases and J by 2 bases, with 12 bases between the two germline ends. CDR3 size: 14 residues. CDR1 and CDR2 from the germline V gene are MGHRA and YSYEKL. The CDR3 DNA is TGCGCCAGCAGCCCCGGACTACGAACCTACGAGCAGTACTTC. It is translated as CASSPGLRTYEQYF.

The chain couples TRBV11-2 to TRBJ2-2; D perhaps matches TRBD2 (5 bases). The CDR3 runs 16 residues. V lost 3 bases and J 3 bases, leaving 14 bases between the germline ends. From germline, CDR1 is SGHAT and CDR2 FQNNGV. CDR3 in amino acids: CASSFTGSNYTGELFF. Written as DNA, the CDR3 is TGTGCCAGCAGCTTTACGGGAAGCAACTACACCGGGGAGCTGTTTTTT. The full variable domain, in which reference TRBV11-2 and TRBJ2-2 provide the parts outside the CDR3, is EAGVAQSPRYKIIEKRQSVAFWCNPISGHATLYWYQQILGQGPKLLIQFQNNGVVDDSQLPKDRFSAERLKGVDSTLKIQPAKLEDSAVYLCASSFTGSNYTGELFFGEGSRLTVL.

The chain is built from TRBV30 and TRBJ2-1, with D possibly being TRBD2 (6 bases). The V gene lost 4 bases and the J gene lost 7 bases, with 14 bases spanning the gap. From germline, CDR1 is GTSNPN and CDR2 SVGIG (reference sequence). The CDR3 has 13 residues. CDR3 in amino acids: CAWNREFGNEQFF. The CDR3, as DNA: TGTGCCTGGAACCGGGAGTTTGGGAATGAGCAGTTCTTC.

The chain is built from TRBV7-8 and TRBJ1-2, with 8 bases that match TRBD1. V shed 3 bases, J shed 7 bases, and the junction held 7 bases outside the gene matches. The CDR3 runs 14 residues. Germline V CDR1 and CDR2: SGHVS, FQNEAQ. The CDR3 protein is CASSFFQGAGGYTF. The CDR3 bases are TGTGCCAGCAGCTTCTTCCAGGGGGCGGGTGGCTACACCTTC.

The chain uses TRBV6-5 and TRBJ1-6, with 7 nucleotides matching TRBD1. After removal of 0 bases from V and 7 bases from J, the junction contained 6 bases not matched to a gene. The V gene's germline CDR1 is MNHEY and CDR2 SVGAGI. CDR3 length: 16 amino acids. CDR3 loop: CASSYSINRGNSPLHF. The CDR3, as DNA: TGTGCCAGCAGTTACTCGATTAACAGGGGAAATTCACCCCTCCACTTT.

The chain has TRBV11-2 and TRBJ1-6, with TRBD1 as a possible D gene (6 bases). This CDR3 is 13 amino acids long. V dropped 1 base and J dropped 14 bases, with 12 bases sitting between them. Germline CDR1 SGHAT, CDR2 FQNNGV. The CDR3 coding sequence is TGTGCCAGCAGCTTAGGCTTACAGGGTACCCTCCACTTT. This encodes CASSLGLQGTLHF.

The chain joins TRBV18 to TRBJ2-2; no clear D. Germline V lookup: CDR1 KGHSH, CDR2 LQKENI. CDR3 size: 15 residues. The V end lost 0 bases, the J end lost 3 bases, and 8 bases lay between the germline ends. The CDR3 bases are TGTGCCAGCTCACCACCTAACGGATACACCGGGGAGCTGTTTTTT. This sequence encodes CASSPPNGYTGELFF.

Of note for this clone: The same CDR3 is also encoded by other DNA sequences in this sample. The V gene is TRBV7-8, the J gene TRBJ1-1, with D perhaps TRBD1 (6 bases). This CDR3 region has 14 residues. Looked up from germline, CDR1 is SGHVS and CDR2 is FQNEAQ. V gave up 3 bases and J gave up 0 bases, with 8 bases separating them. The CDR3 sequence is CASSLTGLNTEAFF. The CDR3 region has the DNA TGTGCCAGCAGCTTGACAGGCCTGAACACTGAAGCTTTCTTT.

The chain has TRBV5-5 and TRBJ1-5; TRBD1 matches at 7 bases. V shed 2 bases, J shed 0 bases, and the junction held 2 bases outside the gene matches. The CDR3 has 15 residues. The germline CDR1 and CDR2 sequences are SGHKS and YYEKEE (reference sequence). The CDR3 spells CASSLGGYSNQPQHF. The CDR3 DNA sequence: TGTGCCAGCAGCTTAGGGGGCTATAGCAATCAGCCCCAGCATTTT.

The chain couples TRBV29-1 to TRBJ2-2, with 13 bases aligning to TRBD2. The V gene's germline CDR1 is SQVTM and CDR2 ANQGSEA. Trimming removed 4 bases from V and 8 bases from J; junction bases left unmatched: 4. The length of the CDR3 is 14 residues. CDR3 sequence reads: CSVGTSGRGGELFF. Here the CDR3 DNA reads TGCAGCGTTGGCACTAGCGGGAGGGGTGGGGAGCTGTTTTTT.

This clone was picked up one time. The rearrangement links TRBV18 to TRBJ2-7; 9 nucleotides agree with TRBD1. The CDR3 has 15 amino acids. Unmatched junction bases numbered 7, after V lost 4 bases and J lost 3 bases. CDR1 is KGHSH and CDR2 is LQKENI in the germline V gene. DNA for the CDR3: TGTGCCAGCTCACATGCCGGGACAGGGAACTACGAGCAGTACTTC. Amino acids: CASSHAGTGNYEQYF.

The chain has TRBV6-5 and TRBJ2-1; a weak D match, TRBD2 (6 bases). The CDR3 extends over 14 amino acids. CDR1 and CDR2 (germline): MNHEY, SVGAGI. V gave up 4 bases and J gave up 4 bases, with 11 bases separating them. The CDR3 coding sequence is TGTGCCAGCAGTTGGGACTCCCGATACAATGAGCAGTTCTTC. Protein product: CASSWDSRYNEQFF.

V is TRBV5-1 and J is TRBJ2-1; 7 bases map to TRBD1. Germline V gene lookup returns CDR1 SGHRS and CDR2 YFSETQ. Trimming cost V 6 bases and J 0 bases; bases outside gene matches: 6. The CDR3 length is 15 residues. The CDR3 nucleotides read TGCGCCAGCACCCAGGGACAGATCTCCTACAATGAGCAGTTCTTC. It yields the protein CASTQGQISYNEQFF.

The CDR3 DNA is TGTGCCAGCAGTCCATCCGGGGTATTAAGCGTCTATGGCTACACCTTC. This translates into CASSPSGVLSVYGYTF. V gene TRBV27 combines with J gene TRBJ1-2; D not certain. This CDR3 region has 16 residues. Germline V gene lookup returns CDR1 MNHEY and CDR2 SMNVEV (reference sequence). Trimming took off 5 bases at V and 4 bases at J, with 20 bases between the two ends.

A note on this clone: The sample has other DNA sequences that encode this CDR3 too. The rearrangement links TRBV18 to TRBJ2-2; a possible D gene is TRBD1 (6 bases). Per germline, CDR1 KGHSH and CDR2 LQKENI. The CDR3 length is 13 residues. V was clipped by 3 bases and J by 5 bases, with 7 bases between them. In DNA, the CDR3 is TGTGCCAGCTCACCGAGGGGGACCGGGGAGCTGTTTTTT. Translation gives CASSPRGTGELFF.

The chain uses TRBV30 and TRBJ2-5, with 9 bases matching TRBD2. Germline CDR1 reads GTSNPN; CDR2 reads SVGIG (reference sequence). The CDR3 sequence is 15 residues long. V lost 5 bases, J lost 2 bases, and 9 bases stayed unmatched. The CDR3 is CAWGTGTSFQETQYF. The CDR3 DNA is TGTGCCTGGGGGACGGGGACTAGCTTTCAAGAGACCCAGTACTTC.

This chain joins TRBV6-1 and TRBJ2-5; D possibly uses TRBD1 or TRBD2 (5 bases each). The germline gives CDR1 MNHNS, CDR2 SASEGT. The V and J ends lost 11 bases and 5 bases respectively, with 18 bases between them. The CDR3 is 13 residues long. The CDR3 reads CAEGQRIGETQYF. The DNA of the CDR3 is TGTGCCGAGGGGCAACGGATAGGGGAGACCCAGTACTTC.